A selection of T cell receptor beta chains follows, all from one sample in a study of blood T cell repertoires in COVID-19. Only in-frame clones appear in the TCRdb table, and some are missing; sequencing was by immunoSEQ multiplex PCR. The sample comprises roughly 100,000 clones, roughly 87% of which are singletons, and approximately 2% rests with the top ten. The sample consisted of peripheral blood. The receptors come from a man over 45 with active COVID-19. The CDR3 runs from the conserved cysteine through the conserved F or W. Fields, in order: J gene, clone size, D gene, V gene, CDR3 DNA, CDR3 protein. D genes are given only for firm matches. Clone size appears in some rows only: once, few, many, or a class for an expanded clone.

TRBJ1-2,.,.,TRBV12-5,TGTGCTAGTGGTCCCCCCAGTCAGGTCGGAGGCTATGGCTACACCTTC,CASGPPSQVGGYGYTF
TRBJ2-7,once,TRBD2,TRBV14,TGTGCCAGCAGCCTTGGACTAGCGGGCCCTTACGAGCAGTACTTC,CASSLGLAGPYEQYF
TRBJ2-5,few,TRBD1,TRBV6-6,TGTGCCAGCAGTGCACAGGGGACGGGGGAGACCCAGTACTTC,CASSAQGTGETQYF
TRBJ1-6,.,.,TRBV6-5,TGTGCCAGCAGTTACACCACAGGGACCTATAATTCACCCCTCCACTTT,CASSYTTGTYNSPLHF
TRBJ2-5,.,.,TRBV6-5,TGTGCCAGCAGCGGGACCCTACCGGGGGCCCAGTACTTC,CASSGTLPGAQYF
TRBJ1-1,.,TRBD1,TRBV27,TGTGCCAGCAGTTTATTCGGACAGGTGAACACTGAAGCTTTCTTT,CASSLFGQVNTEAFF
TRBJ2-7,.,.,TRBV5-1,TGCGCCAGCAGTCCACTCTTTTATACGGTGACCTACGAGCAGTACTTC,CASSPLFYTVTYEQYF
TRBJ1-2,.,.,TRBV9,TGTGCCAGCAGCGTAGAGTTTATGGGCAGCAACTATGGCTACACCTTC,CASSVEFMGSNYGYTF
TRBJ1-2,.,.,TRBV27,TGTGCCAGCAGTTCTATAATCCGAAGGGGGACAAACTATGGCTACACCTTC,CASSSIIRRGTNYGYTF
TRBJ1-4,.,TRBD1,TRBV27,TGTGCCAGCAGTCCACCGGGACAGGTACAAAAACTGTTTTTT,CASSPPGQVQKLFF
TRBJ1-3,.,.,TRBV18,TGTGCCAGCTCCCCAGACAGTTCTGGAAACACCATATATTTT,CASSPDSSGNTIYF
TRBJ1-2,.,.,TRBV12-3/TRBV12-4,TGTGCCAGCAGTTTGACTCACGGGGGCTACACCTTC,CASSLTHGGYTF
TRBJ1-5,.,.,TRBV12-3/TRBV12-4,TGTGCCAGCAGTAATTCGGGTCAGCCCCAGCATTTT,CASSNSGQPQHF
TRBJ1-3,.,.,TRBV7-8,TGTGCCAGCAGCTTAGTCGGACAGCAGAGCTCTGGAAACACCATATATTTT,CASSLVGQQSSGNTIYF
TRBJ2-3,.,.,TRBV2,TGTGCCAGCAGTCAACAGGGTTTGGGCACAGATACGCAGTATTTT,CASSQQGLGTDTQYF
TRBJ2-1,.,TRBD2,TRBV6-2/TRBV6-3,TGTGCCAGCAGTCTCAAGCAAGCGGGGGGGTACAATGAGCAGTTCTTC,CASSLKQAGGYNEQFF
TRBJ1-5,.,.,TRBV6-2/TRBV6-3,TGTGCCAGCAGTTACATCCTCCGGGGCAATCAGCCCCAGCATTTT,CASSYILRGNQPQHF
TRBJ2-1,.,.,TRBV18,TGTGCCAGCTCACCCCGGGAAGGCCTCTCCTACAATGAGCAGTTCTTC,CASSPREGLSYNEQFF
TRBJ2-4,.,.,TRBV7-2,TGTGCCAGCAGCTCCCGGGCGGGACAAAACATTCAGTACTTC,CASSSRAGQNIQYF
TRBJ2-2,.,TRBD2,TRBV5-1,TGCGCCAGCAGCCCACTAGCGGGGGGGCCCACCGGGGAGCTGTTTTTT,CASSPLAGGPTGELFF
TRBJ2-5,.,.,TRBV2,TGTGCCAGCAGAGGGGACTCGGCGGGTGGGACCCAGTACTTC,CASRGDSAGGTQYF
TRBJ1-5,.,.,TRBV6-2/TRBV6-3,TGTGCCAGCAGTTACGATGGGCCTCAGCCCCAGCATTTT,CASSYDGPQPQHF
TRBJ1-3,.,.,TRBV25-1,TGTGCCAGCAGTGAATTAATGTCTGGAAACACCATATATTTT,CASSELMSGNTIYF
TRBJ2-2,few,.,TRBV9,TGTGCCAGCAGCACTCCTCAGGGACTTGGAGGCACCGGGGAGCTGTTTTTT,CASSTPQGLGGTGELFF
TRBJ2-7,once,TRBD1,TRBV3-1/TRBV3-2,TGTGCCAGCAGCCACCCTTTCAGGACAGGGGGCTACGAGCAGTACTTC,CASSHPFRTGGYEQYF
TRBJ2-5,.,TRBD2,TRBV9,TGTGCCAGCAGCGTAGATGGCGGGGGTGAGACCCAGTACTTC,CASSVDGGGETQYF
TRBJ2-3,.,.,TRBV5-1,TGCGCCAGCAGCAATTCACAGTATAGCACAGATACGCAGTATTTT,CASSNSQYSTDTQYF
TRBJ2-5,once,TRBD2,TRBV7-7,TGTGCCAGCAGCCCAGGCCTCCTAGCGGGGAGTTTCGGGGAGACCCAGTACTTC,CASSPGLLAGSFGETQYF
TRBJ1-3,.,TRBD1,TRBV12-3/TRBV12-4,TGTGCCAGCAGTATCGGACAGGGTGTATATTTT,CASSIGQGVYF
TRBJ2-7,once,TRBD1,TRBV7-8,TGTGCCAGCAGCTTCGGCGCAGGGGGAAGCTCCTACGAGCAGTACTTC,CASSFGAGGSSYEQYF
TRBJ2-7,.,.,TRBV10-3,TGTGCCATCAGTGAGTCCGCCGGGACCTACGAGCAGTACTTC,CAISESAGTYEQYF
TRBJ2-7,.,TRBD1,TRBV4-1,TGCGCCAGCAGCCAGACACAGGGGGAGAGGGTTTCCTACGAGCAGTACTTC,CASSQTQGERVSYEQYF
TRBJ1-5,.,.,TRBV5-1,TGCGCCAGCAGCGGTTTGGGGGAGGGCCAGCCCCAGCATTTT,CASSGLGEGQPQHF
TRBJ1-3,.,.,TRBV2,TGTGCCAGCAGTGAACACAGGACTGGAAACACCATATATTTT,CASSEHRTGNTIYF
TRBJ1-3,.,TRBD1,TRBV27,TGTGCCAGCGGGGAGACAGGGTTAACTGGAAACACCATATATTTT,CASGETGLTGNTIYF
TRBJ1-1,.,.,TRBV5-1,TGCGCCAGCAGCTCATCAGGAGGGACTGAAGCTTTCTTT,CASSSSGGTEAFF
TRBJ1-1,.,TRBD1,TRBV12-3/TRBV12-4,TGTGCCAGCAGTCCGGGGACAGCGACTGAAGCTTTCTTT,CASSPGTATEAFF
TRBJ2-7,.,TRBD1,TRBV10-3,TGTGCCATCAGTGGGGGGACAGGGGAGAACGAGCAGTACTTC,CAISGGTGENEQYF
TRBJ2-7,.,TRBD1,TRBV7-2,TGTGCCAGCAGCGTTAAGGGGGCTGGCCCCTACGAGCAGTACTTC,CASSVKGAGPYEQYF
TRBJ2-5,.,TRBD2,TRBV6-5,TGTGCCAGCAGACCCCCCGGGACTAGTTGGGGGACCCAGTACTTC,CASRPPGTSWGTQYF